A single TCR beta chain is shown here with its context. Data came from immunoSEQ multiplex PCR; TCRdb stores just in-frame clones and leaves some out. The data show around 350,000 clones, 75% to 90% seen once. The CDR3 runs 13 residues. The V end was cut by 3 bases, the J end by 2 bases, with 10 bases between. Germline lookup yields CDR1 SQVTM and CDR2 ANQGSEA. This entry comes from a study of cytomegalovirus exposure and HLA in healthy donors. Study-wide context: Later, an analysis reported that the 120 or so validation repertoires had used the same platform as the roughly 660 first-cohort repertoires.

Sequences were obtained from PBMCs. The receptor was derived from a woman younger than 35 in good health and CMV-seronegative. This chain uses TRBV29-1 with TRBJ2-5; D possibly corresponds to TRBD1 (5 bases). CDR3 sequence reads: CSVDGRAQETQYF. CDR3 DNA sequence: TGCAGCGTTGATGGCAGGGCGCAAGAGACCCAGTACTTC.